This TCR beta chain was sequenced for a study of T-cell memory formation after mild COVID-19. This clonotype has a handful of counts. No antigen is known for it. Study outcomes and limitations: Some SARS-CoV-2-responding clones were already detected in memory before infection. Nothing confirmed that second-wave clones peaking on day 37 were specific for SARS-CoV-2.

The ends were cut back, 0 bases at V and 1 base at J, with 10 bases in the middle. The V gene's germline CDR1 is SGHRS and CDR2 YFSETQ. This CDR3 comprises 15 residues. TCRdb analysed the 5' RACE reads with MiXCR anew, one entry per CDR3 protein. This table holds 150,000 to 200,000 distinct CDR3 sequences, 20% to 25% found once. This chain joins TRBV5-1 and TRBJ1-1; D gene uncertain. The sequencing input was PBMCs or a T cell subset sorted from them (not recorded which). This TCR came from an adult woman who had mild COVID-19 (a few samples of this study predate the infection). Cell type and time point are not known. CDR3 residues: CASSLGLQPNTEAFF. The CDR3 DNA is TGCGCCAGCAGCTTGGGGTTGCAGCCGAACACTGAAGCTTTCTTT.